These 30 T cell receptor beta chains were all obtained from the same sample, sequenced in a study of Ad26.COV2.S vaccination and SARS-CoV-2 variants. Assay used: immunoSEQ multiplex PCR; TCRdb lists only in-frame clones, some missing. The sample lists 180,000 or so clones; approximately 90% were seen once. The sample in question was peripheral blood, obtained after recovery from COVID-19. Every receptor here comes from a human donor who had recovered from COVID-19.

This sequence joins TRBV7-3 and TRBJ1-1; D possibly corresponds to TRBD1 (6 bases). CDR1 SGHTA and CDR2 FQGTGA come from the germline V gene. Trimming took 1 base from V and 6 from J, leaving 12 bases between them. The CDR3 loop spans 14 amino acids. The CDR3 nucleotides are TGTGCCAGCAGCTTAATCCAGGGGATCTCTGAAGCTTTCTTT. As protein: CASSLIQGISEAFF. The entire variable domain, with the rest obtained from reference TRBV7-3 and TRBJ1-1, is as follows: GAGVSQTPSNKVTEKGKYVELRCDPISGHTALYWYRQSLGQGPEFLIYFQGTGAADDSGLPNDRFFAVRPEGSVSTLKIQRTERGDSAVYLCASSLIQGISEAFFGQGTRLTVV.

This rearrangement joins TRBV12-5 to TRBJ2-7, with 11 bases that match TRBD2. Germline V gives CDR1 LGHNT, CDR2 FRNRAP. CDR3 length: 17 residues. Losses at the gene ends were 1 base for V and 0 bases for J; bases not matched to a gene: 5. CDR3 DNA sequence: TGTGCTAGTGGTTTGGCCCTCGGGACTAGCGGCTCCTACGAGCAGTACTTC. Encoded protein: CASGLALGTSGSYEQYF.

This clone was counted a few times. This chain joins TRBV7-9 and TRBJ1-1; no clear D gene. This CDR3 has 13 amino acids. Per the germline V gene, CDR1 is SEHNR and CDR2 is FQNEAQ (reference sequence). The V and J ends lost 5 bases and 2 bases respectively, with 9 bases between them. CDR3 nucleotides: TGTGCCAGCAGCCCGACACATAACACTGAAGCTTTCTTT. Its protein is CASSPTHNTEAFF.

CDR3 DNA: TGTGCCAGCAGCTCAGGACAGTATGGCTACACCTTC. Its translation: CASSSGQYGYTF. The chain employs TRBV5-6 and TRBJ1-2; TRBD1 is a possible D gene (6 bases). Trimming stripped 3 bases from V and 5 bases from J, with 8 bases between. CDR3 length: 12 amino acids. Germline loops: CDR1 SGHDT, CDR2 YYEEEE.

This chain's CDR3 is CASSGPGLRLETQYF. CDR3 DNA sequence: TGTGCCAGCAGCGGCCCGGGACTTAGGTTGGAGACCCAGTACTTC. This chain links TRBV9 with TRBJ2-5, with D tentatively TRBD2 (6 bases). This CDR3 region has 15 residues. Germline CDR1 and CDR2: SGDLS and YYNGEE. V dropped 3 bases and J dropped 5 bases, with 17 bases sitting between them.

The gene calls are TRBV7-9 and TRBJ1-2; D is perhaps TRBD1 (5 bases). The CDR3 runs to 17 residues. Trimming removed 5 bases from V and 5 bases from J, with 24 bases in between. CDR1 and CDR2 from the germline V gene are SEHNR and FQNEAQ (reference sequence). The CDR3 protein is CASSPLGPTLGWYGYTF. In DNA form, the CDR3 reads TGTGCCAGCAGCCCCCTGGGGCCGACCTTAGGATGGTATGGCTACACCTTC.

The chain joins TRBV28 to TRBJ1-2, with D perhaps TRBD1 (6 bases). The germline CDR1 and CDR2 sequences are MDHEN and SYDVKM. V shed 4 bases and J shed 1 base, with 22 bases lying between them. The CDR3 has 18 residues. CDR3 sequence (DNA): TGTGCCAGCAGTTCCAGAATATTTGACAGGAGAGGTAACTATGGCTACACCTTC. This sequence encodes CASSSRIFDRRGNYGYTF.

This chain joins TRBV6-5 and TRBJ2-7; D remains ambiguous. CDR1 MNHEY and CDR2 SVGAGI come from the germline V gene. Trimming stripped 0 bases from V and 3 bases from J, with 12 bases between. The CDR3 contains 15 residues. The CDR3 DNA sequence: TGTGCCAGCAGTTACTCTTCCACGCTCCTCTACGAGCAGTACTTC. It specifies CASSYSSTLLYEQYF.

This rearrangement joins TRBV7-9 to TRBJ1-1; 9 bases are a match to TRBD1. The V gene end was trimmed by 1 base and the J gene end by 5 bases; junction bases not matched to a gene: 2. This CDR3 region has 14 residues. Germline lookup yields CDR1 SEHNR and CDR2 FQNEAQ (reference sequence). CDR3 sequence reads: CASSLVTGGTEAFF. The CDR3 DNA is TGTGCCAGCAGCTTAGTGACAGGGGGGACTGAAGCTTTCTTT.

V usage is TRBV10-2 and J usage is TRBJ2-7; 7 positions agree with TRBD1. The V and J ends lost 6 bases and 2 bases, in that order; junction bases with no gene match: 4. The germline CDR1 and CDR2 sequences are WSHSY and SAAADI. The CDR3 has 13 amino acids. In DNA form, the CDR3 reads TGCGCCAGCAGGAAGGACAGGACCTACGAGCAGTACTTC. It encodes CASRKDRTYEQYF.

This clone was detected a few times. The V gene is TRBV6-5, the J gene TRBJ1-6; D not certain. V gave up 2 bases and J gave up 7 bases, with 6 bases separating them. Germline values: CDR1 MNHEY, CDR2 SVGAGI. CDR3 size: 13 residues. CDR3 loop: CASSYRGNSPLHF. The CDR3 coding sequence is TGTGCCAGCAGTTACCGGGGAAATTCACCCCTCCACTTT.

The J gene is TRBJ2-1, the V gene TRBV5-1; TRBD1 matches 11 bases. J was trimmed by 8 bases and V by 5 bases; bases with no gene match: 6. This CDR3 spans 14 amino acids. CDR1 is SGHRS, CDR2 YFSETQ, per germline. The CDR3 reads CASSRDRGGDEQFF. For the CDR3, the DNA is TGCGCCAGCAGTCGGGACAGGGGGGGCGATGAGCAGTTCTTC.

V is TRBV7-9 and J is TRBJ2-1; 7 nucleotides line up with TRBD2. CDR1 is SEHNR and CDR2 is FQNEAQ in the germline V gene (reference sequence). The junction had 14 bases not matched to a gene; V was cut back by 5 bases and J by 4 bases. The CDR3 is 17 residues long. This chain's CDR3 is CASSITLQRGSYNEQFF. The CDR3 nucleotides read TGTGCCAGCAGCATAACCCTCCAGCGGGGATCTTACAATGAGCAGTTCTTC.

This chain links TRBV5-6 with TRBJ2-7; 9 bases agree with TRBD2. Germline CDR1 is SGHDT and CDR2 is YYEEEE. The CDR3 runs to 14 residues. Losses at the gene ends were 4 bases for V and 4 bases for J; bases not matched to a gene: 6. CDR3 in DNA: TGTGCCAGCAGCCGCGGGGGGGTTAGGTACGAGCAGTACTTC. As protein: CASSRGGVRYEQYF.

The chain recombines TRBV6-5 with TRBJ2-1; possible D gene TRBD2, 6 bases. The CDR3 is 12 amino acids. Germline V lookup: CDR1 MNHEY, CDR2 SVGAGI. Trimming took off 6 bases at V and 9 bases at J, with 12 bases between the two ends. The DNA of the CDR3 is TGTGCCAGCAGACTATCCGGGGGTGAGCAGTTCTTC. It yields the protein CASRLSGGEQFF.

This clone was observed once. The V and J genes are TRBV2 and TRBJ2-7, with D unclear. Germline CDR1 reads SNHLY; CDR2 reads FYNNEI. V was pared by 4 bases and J by 1 base, with 8 bases between. The CDR3 consists of 13 residues. CDR3 sequence (DNA): TGTGCCAGCAGTGGAGCGACTTCCTACGAGCAGTACTTC. Protein: CASSGATSYEQYF.

V is TRBV19 and J is TRBJ1-2, with D maybe TRBD1 (5 bases). Trimming pared 7 bases from V and 5 bases from J, leaving 8 bases between. Germline CDR1 reads LNHDA; CDR2 reads SQIVND (reference sequence). The CDR3 consists of 11 residues. CDR3 coding DNA: TGTGCCAGTAATGGGGGGTATGGCTACACCTTC. Its protein is CASNGGYGYTF.

This chain connects TRBV12-3 or TRBV12-4 to TRBJ2-7; D is uncertain. V was shortened by 2 bases and J by 3 bases, with 5 bases between the two germline ends. The CDR3 loop spans 12 amino acids. The CDR3 nucleotides read TGTGCCAGCAGTTTAACCTTCTACGAGCAGTACTTC. Residues: CASSLTFYEQYF.

V and J are TRBV30 and TRBJ1-5; tentative D call: TRBD1 (6 bases). V lost 1 base, J lost 2 bases, and 21 bases lay in between. From germline, CDR1 is GTSNPN and CDR2 SVGIG (reference sequence). The length of the CDR3 is 18 residues. CDR3 residues: CAWSGRGLGIAGNQPQHF. The DNA of the CDR3 is TGTGCCTGGAGTGGCAGGGGACTAGGTATAGCGGGCAATCAGCCCCAGCATTTT.

The chain has TRBV3-1 (or the pseudogene TRBV3-2) and TRBJ1-3; D gene uncertain. Germline loops: CDR1 LGHDT, CDR2 YNNKEL (reference sequence). V was shortened by 4 bases and J by 0 bases, with 4 bases between the two germline ends. The CDR3 is made up of 13 amino acids. Here the CDR3 DNA reads TGTGCCAGCAGCCCGGACTCTGGAAACACCATATATTTT. Protein sequence: CASSPDSGNTIYF.

The genes are TRBV10-3 and TRBJ2-7; D is unresolved. V dropped 4 bases and J dropped 6 bases, with 10 bases sitting between them. Germline CDR1 and CDR2: ENHRY and SYGVKD. This CDR3 contains 12 residues. The chain's CDR3 is CAISGSAGEQYF. The CDR3, as DNA: TGTGCCATCAGTGGATCGGCTGGCGAGCAGTACTTC.

This rearrangement joins TRBV6-5 to TRBJ2-7, with D maybe TRBD2 (5 bases). Germline CDR1 is MNHEY and CDR2 is SVGAGI. V lost 0 bases, J lost 3 bases, and 12 bases lay in between. This CDR3 region has 15 residues. CDR3 bases: TGTGCCAGCAGTTACTCGATGAACAGCGGCTACGAGCAGTACTTC. Translating it yields CASSYSMNSGYEQYF.

The chain combines TRBV5-1 with TRBJ1-1; D unresolved. V was shortened by 4 bases and J by 1 base, with 11 bases between the two germline ends. This CDR3 is built from 14 residues. Germline V gives CDR1 SGHRS, CDR2 YFSETQ. The CDR3 loop reads CASSLEMGNTEAFF. In nucleotides, the CDR3 is TGCGCCAGCAGCCTGGAAATGGGGAACACTGAAGCTTTCTTT.

V usage is TRBV11-2 and J usage is TRBJ2-3; D might be TRBD1 or TRBD2, each matching 6 bases. Germline CDR1 and CDR2: SGHAT and FQNNGV. Trimming removed 7 bases at V and 2 bases at J, with 13 bases between. This CDR3 has 14 residues. The CDR3 loop is CASTLRGATDTQYF. DNA for the CDR3: TGTGCCAGCACCCTGAGGGGGGCCACAGATACGCAGTATTTT.

This clone showed up just a few times. The V call is TRBV7-2, the J call TRBJ1-1, with 7 bases fitting TRBD1. CDR3 length equals 16 residues. With V trimmed by 1 base and J by 0 bases, 5 bases remained unmatched. The germline V gene has CDR1 SGHTA and CDR2 FQGNSA. CDR3 in DNA: TGTGCCAGCAGCTTAGAGGGGGCTGGGCTGAACACTGAAGCTTTCTTT. Encoded protein: CASSLEGAGLNTEAFF.

The genes are TRBV9 and TRBJ1-2, with D maybe TRBD1 (5 bases). Germline CDR1 is SGDLS and CDR2 is YYNGEE. V gave up 3 bases and J gave up 14 bases, with 14 bases separating them. This CDR3 comprises 11 residues. The chain's CDR3 is CASSATESQTF. CDR3 nucleotides: TGTGCCAGCAGCGCGACAGAGTCGCAGACCTTC.

This clone has a single count. This chain joins TRBV3-1 (or the pseudogene TRBV3-2) and TRBJ1-2, with a possible D match to TRBD1 (6 bases). The germline gives CDR1 LGHDT, CDR2 YNNKEL (reference sequence). V gave up 0 bases and J gave up 7 bases, with 9 bases separating them. CDR3 length: 13 amino acids. The chain's CDR3 is CASSQEQGSGYTF. The CDR3 DNA reads as TGTGCCAGCAGCCAAGAACAGGGCTCTGGCTACACCTTC.

CDR3 sequence: CSVEDDKASSYEQYF. CDR3 DNA: TGCAGCGTTGAAGATGACAAGGCCAGCTCCTACGAGCAGTACTTC. The chain is built from TRBV29-1 and TRBJ2-7, with D hard to call. Looked up from germline, CDR1 is SQVTM and CDR2 is ANQGSEA. The CDR3 has 15 residues. V shed 0 bases and J shed 0 bases, with 12 bases lying between them.

The table lists this clone with a count of one. V and J are TRBV20-1 and TRBJ2-7; D remains unclear. The CDR3 extends over 11 amino acids. V was cut by 0 bases and J by 6 bases, with 6 bases left in between. The V gene's germline CDR1 is DFQATT and CDR2 SNEGSKA (reference sequence). Written as DNA, the CDR3 is TGCAGTGCTAGAGATAGGTCCGAGCAGTACTTC. It specifies CSARDRSEQYF.

This clone came up many times. This chain links TRBV6-5 with TRBJ1-5, with 8 bases lining up with TRBD1. Germline assignment: CDR1 MNHEY and CDR2 SVGAGI. The CDR3 has 15 residues. The V and J ends lost 6 bases and 3 bases, in that order; junction bases with no gene match: 7. This CDR3 is CASRPDRGDNQPQHF. CDR3 nucleotide sequence: TGTGCCAGCAGACCCGACAGGGGAGACAATCAGCCCCAGCATTTT.